This is a list of T cell receptor beta chains from one sample in a study of blood T cell repertoires in COVID-19. Profiling relied on immunoSEQ multiplex PCR, and the TCRdb table lists in-frame clones only, not all of them. The data contain 90,000 or so clones, 86% of them singletons. Sequenced material: peripheral blood. The receptors come from a man at least 80 years old with active or convalescent COVID-19. CDR3s include the opening cysteine and the closing phenylalanine or tryptophan. A D gene is named only where the DNA matches it firmly.

v_gene: TRBV11-3
d_gene: -
j_gene: TRBJ2-2
CDR3nt: TGTGCCAGCAGCTTAAAGCGGGTGCGATCCTGTATGAACACCGGGGAGCTGTTTTTT
CDR3aa: CASSLKRVRSCMNTGELFF

v_gene: TRBV7-8
d_gene: -
j_gene: TRBJ2-1
CDR3nt: TGTGCCAGCAGCTCTAGGGGGGGTGAGCAGTTCTTC
CDR3aa: CASSSRGGEQFF

v_gene: TRBV25-1
d_gene: -
j_gene: TRBJ1-1
CDR3nt: TGTGCCAGCAGTGTGGACTTCATGAACACTGAAGCTTTCTTT
CDR3aa: CASSVDFMNTEAFF

v_gene: TRBV10-3
d_gene: TRBD2
j_gene: TRBJ2-1
CDR3nt: TGTGCCATCGATAGCGGGGGGAATGAGCAGTTCTTC
CDR3aa: CAIDSGGNEQFF

v_gene: TRBV28
d_gene: -
j_gene: TRBJ2-7
CDR3nt: TGTGCCAGCAGTTCAGGACAGACGGCGACTTACGAGCAGTACTTC
CDR3aa: CASSSGQTATYEQYF

v_gene: TRBV2
d_gene: -
j_gene: TRBJ1-5
CDR3nt: TGTGCCAGCAGTTGGGGCAGGGCGAACGGTCAGCCCCAGCATTTT
CDR3aa: CASSWGRANGQPQHF

v_gene: TRBV18
d_gene: -
j_gene: TRBJ1-2
CDR3nt: TGTGCCAGCTCACCCAATCAGGGTCTCGGCTACACCTTC
CDR3aa: CASSPNQGLGYTF

v_gene: TRBV6-5
d_gene: -
j_gene: TRBJ2-2
CDR3nt: TGTGCCAGCAGTTACGGCAGGATGGACACCGGGGAGCTGTTTTTT
CDR3aa: CASSYGRMDTGELFF

v_gene: TRBV3-1/TRBV3-2
d_gene: -
j_gene: TRBJ1-2
CDR3nt: TGTGCCAGCAGCAATATAGGCCGGGATGGCTACACCTTC
CDR3aa: CASSNIGRDGYTF

v_gene: TRBV7-6
d_gene: TRBD2
j_gene: TRBJ2-1
CDR3nt: TGTGCCATTACCAAACCCCAGTCTGCTACAACTAGCGGAGCTCAGGGGAATGAGCAGTTCTTC
CDR3aa: CAITKPQSATTSGAQGNEQFF

v_gene: TRBV6-5
d_gene: -
j_gene: TRBJ1-5
CDR3nt: TGTGCCAGCAGTTACCTTCGCGATCAGCCCCAGCATTTT
CDR3aa: CASSYLRDQPQHF

v_gene: TRBV3-1/TRBV3-2
d_gene: TRBD2
j_gene: TRBJ2-7
CDR3nt: TGTGCCAGCAGCCGCCGACTAGCGGGAGGGCCAGGGGAGCAGTACTTC
CDR3aa: CASSRRLAGGPGEQYF

v_gene: TRBV5-1
d_gene: TRBD2
j_gene: TRBJ2-1
CDR3nt: TGCGCCAGCAGCTTCACCGGGACTAGCCCTCGTGAGCAGTTCTTC
CDR3aa: CASSFTGTSPREQFF

v_gene: TRBV18
d_gene: TRBD2
j_gene: TRBJ2-7
CDR3nt: TGTGCCAGCTCACGCGACCGACTAGCGGGAGCCTCCTACGAGCAGTACTTC
CDR3aa: CASSRDRLAGASYEQYF

v_gene: TRBV7-9
d_gene: -
j_gene: TRBJ1-2
CDR3nt: TGTGCCAGCAGCCCATGGGAGAACTATGGCTACACCTTC
CDR3aa: CASSPWENYGYTF

v_gene: TRBV9
d_gene: -
j_gene: TRBJ1-1
CDR3nt: TGTGCCAGCAGCGTCAGGGCGAACACTGAAGCTTTCTTT
CDR3aa: CASSVRANTEAFF

v_gene: TRBV5-5
d_gene: TRBD1
j_gene: TRBJ2-2
CDR3nt: TGTGCCAGCAGCCCAACAGGGGGCTCCGGGGAGCTGTTTTTT
CDR3aa: CASSPTGGSGELFF

v_gene: TRBV27
d_gene: TRBD2
j_gene: TRBJ2-1
CDR3nt: TGTGCCAGCAGCTCTAGCGGGAGGCCCAATGAGCAGTTCTTC
CDR3aa: CASSSSGRPNEQFF